The rows below give T cell receptor beta chains drawn from one sample of a study of blood T cell repertoires in COVID-19. Profiled with immunoSEQ multiplex PCR; TCRdb holds only in-frame clones, not every one. The sample holds 200,000 or so clones, 84% seen once. Sequencing was done on a sample of peripheral blood. The receptors stem from a human donor in a cohort sampled during active COVID-19. Each CDR3 is given with its conserved first and last residue. D genes are given only for firm matches. Clone size appears in some rows only: once, few, many, or a class for an expanded clone.

D: -
J: TRBJ2-2
size: -
V: TRBV5-1
DNA: TGCGCCAGCAGCGCGACAGAAACAAACACCGGGGAGCTGTTTTTT
CDR3: CASSATETNTGELFF

D: TRBD2
J: TRBJ2-2
size: -
V: TRBV2
DNA: TGTGCCAGCACCTTCGGGGGGGCGGGGGAGCTGTTTTTT
CDR3: CASTFGGAGELFF

D: TRBD2
J: TRBJ2-7
size: -
V: TRBV9
DNA: TGTGCCAGCAGCGCCGAAAGCGGGATCACGGGCGAGCAGTACTTC
CDR3: CASSAESGITGEQYF

D: TRBD1
J: TRBJ2-1
size: -
V: TRBV6-5
DNA: TGTGCCAGCGGGGACAGGCTAGGTGAGCAGTTCTTC
CDR3: CASGDRLGEQFF

D: -
J: TRBJ2-1
size: -
V: TRBV2
DNA: TGTGCCAGCAGCATGCGGGGGCCCTACAATGAGCAGTTCTTC
CDR3: CASSMRGPYNEQFF

D: -
J: TRBJ1-3
size: -
V: TRBV7-9
DNA: TGTGCCAGCAGCTTAATGGGAGTAGTCTCTGGAAACACCATATATTTT
CDR3: CASSLMGVVSGNTIYF

D: -
J: TRBJ1-1
size: once
V: TRBV29-1
DNA: TGCAGCGGATTAGCGGGGGGCACTGAAGCTTTCTTT
CDR3: CSGLAGGTEAFF

D: -
J: TRBJ2-3
size: -
V: TRBV18
DNA: TGTGCTAGCTCACCACCGGGCGGGGACTTAGATACGCAGTATTTT
CDR3: CASSPPGGDLDTQYF

D: -
J: TRBJ1-3
size: once
V: TRBV3-1/TRBV3-2
DNA: TGTGCCAGCAGCCAACGGGGCTCTGGAAACACCATATATTTT
CDR3: CASSQRGSGNTIYF

D: -
J: TRBJ1-5
size: -
V: TRBV7-2
DNA: TGTGCCAGCAGCTCCACCCCAGGGGACGGTCAGCCCCAGCATTTT
CDR3: CASSSTPGDGQPQHF

D: -
J: TRBJ2-7
size: -
V: TRBV27
DNA: TGTGCCAGCAGTTTTAGCCGAGACGAGCAGTACTTC
CDR3: CASSFSRDEQYF

D: TRBD1
J: TRBJ2-5
size: -
V: TRBV5-1
DNA: TGCGCCAGCAGCGGACAGGGGATGGGCGAGACCCAGTACTTC
CDR3: CASSGQGMGETQYF

D: TRBD1
J: TRBJ2-1
size: -
V: TRBV19
DNA: TGTGCCAGTAGAATTTCGGAGACAGGGTCCTACAATGAGCAGTTCTTC
CDR3: CASRISETGSYNEQFF

D: -
J: TRBJ2-3
size: -
V: TRBV7-3
DNA: TGTGCCAGTGGGACACCGGGCACAGATACGCAGTATTTT
CDR3: CASGTPGTDTQYF

D: -
J: TRBJ1-2
size: -
V: TRBV7-9
DNA: TGTGCCAGCAGATTAGTACAGCCCGGCTACACCTTC
CDR3: CASRLVQPGYTF

D: -
J: TRBJ2-3
size: -
V: TRBV6-5
DNA: TGTGCGTCTAAGCCGCAGGGTTCCACAGATACGCAGTATTTT
CDR3: CASKPQGSTDTQYF

D: TRBD1
J: TRBJ2-5
size: -
V: TRBV2
DNA: TGTGCCAGCAGGGACAGGGGCCAAGAGACCCAGTACTTC
CDR3: CASRDRGQETQYF

D: -
J: TRBJ1-1
size: -
V: TRBV18
DNA: TGTGCCAGCTCACCACTCAGGGACATCACTGAAGCTTTCTTT
CDR3: CASSPLRDITEAFF

D: -
J: TRBJ2-1
size: -
V: TRBV7-9
DNA: TGTGCCAGCAGCTTATCCGGTGGAGTTGTCTATGAGCAGTTCTTC
CDR3: CASSLSGGVVYEQFF

D: -
J: TRBJ2-3
size: once
V: TRBV4-2
DNA: TGTGCCAGCAGCCAACAGGCGGGGACTAGCACAGATACGCAGTATTTT
CDR3: CASSQQAGTSTDTQYF

D: -
J: TRBJ1-5
size: -
V: TRBV12-3/TRBV12-4
DNA: TGTGCCAGCAGTTCCGGTTTTCAGCCCCAGCATTTT
CDR3: CASSSGFQPQHF

D: -
J: TRBJ1-1
size: -
V: TRBV7-9
DNA: TGTGCCAGCAGCCCATTAAGCCGGAACACTGAAGCTTTCTTT
CDR3: CASSPLSRNTEAFF

D: -
J: TRBJ2-1
size: -
V: TRBV25-1
DNA: TGTGCCAGCAGAACAGATAACAATGAGCAGTTCTTC
CDR3: CASRTDNNEQFF

D: -
J: TRBJ2-2
size: once
V: TRBV27
DNA: TGTGCCAGCAGTTTGGGCCAGAACACCGGGGAGCTGTTTTTT
CDR3: CASSLGQNTGELFF